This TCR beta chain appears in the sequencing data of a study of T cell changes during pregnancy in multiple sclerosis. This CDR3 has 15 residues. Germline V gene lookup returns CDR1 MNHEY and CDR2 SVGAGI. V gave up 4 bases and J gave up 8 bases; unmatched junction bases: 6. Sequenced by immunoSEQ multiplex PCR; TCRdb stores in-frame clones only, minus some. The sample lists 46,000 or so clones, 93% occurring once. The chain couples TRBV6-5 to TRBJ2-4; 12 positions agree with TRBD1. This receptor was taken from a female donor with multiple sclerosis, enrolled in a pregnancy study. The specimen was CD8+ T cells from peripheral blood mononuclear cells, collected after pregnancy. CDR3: CASSFRDRGQDIQYF. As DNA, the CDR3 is TGTGCCAGCAGTTTCCGGGACAGGGGGCAAGACATTCAGTACTTC.